The clone carrying this T cell receptor (beta chain) was seen only a few times. What it recognizes is unknown. The data stem from a study of radiotherapy plus CTLA-4 blockade in lung cancer. For the study at large: Disease control was seen in approximately 29% of patients, objective responses in 15% to 20%.

Germline-derived CDR1 and CDR2 are MNHNY and SVGAGI (reference sequence). Trimming shortened V by 5 bases and J by 8 bases, and 15 bases separated the two germline ends. The CDR3 runs to 13 residues. Study observations and caveats: After radiotherapy and ipilimumab, tumor-derived clones expanded in peripheral blood.

Focal radiation plus CTLA-4 blockade with ipilimumab was administered to patients who had chemo-refractory metastatic non-small-cell lung cancer. Method: immunoSEQ multiplex PCR; TCRdb's copy keeps in-frame clones and lacks some. The sample carries about 78,000 clones, approximately 86% recorded once. The source is a human donor with non-small cell lung cancer who had stable disease on radiotherapy plus ipilimumab. The J gene is TRBJ1-2, the V gene TRBV6-6, with a tentative D call TRBD1 (6 bases). The source was peripheral blood, collected from a patient treated with radiotherapy plus ipilimumab. The CDR3 sequence: CASSTTQGKGYTF. CDR3 sequence (DNA): TGTGCCAGCAGTACGACTCAGGGGAAGGGCTACACCTTC.